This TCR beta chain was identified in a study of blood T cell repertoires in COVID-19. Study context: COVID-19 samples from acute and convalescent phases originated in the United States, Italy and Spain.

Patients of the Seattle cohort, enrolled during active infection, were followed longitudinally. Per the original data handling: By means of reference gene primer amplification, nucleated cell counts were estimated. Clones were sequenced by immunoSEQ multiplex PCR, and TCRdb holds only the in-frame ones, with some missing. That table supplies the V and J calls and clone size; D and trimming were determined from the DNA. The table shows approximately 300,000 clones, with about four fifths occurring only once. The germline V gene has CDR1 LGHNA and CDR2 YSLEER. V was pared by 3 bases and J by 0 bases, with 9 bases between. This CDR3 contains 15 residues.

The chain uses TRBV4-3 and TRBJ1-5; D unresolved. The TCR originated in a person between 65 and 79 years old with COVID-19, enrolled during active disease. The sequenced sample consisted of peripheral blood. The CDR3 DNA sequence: TGCGCCAGCAGCCAGACACGAAATAGCAATCAGCCCCAGCATTTT. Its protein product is CASSQTRNSNQPQHF.